This is a list of T cell receptor beta chains from one sample in a study of cytomegalovirus exposure and HLA in healthy donors. Method: immunoSEQ multiplex PCR; TCRdb's copy keeps in-frame clones and lacks some. The sample contains approximately 100,000 clones, about 83% of which appear only once. Material: PBMCs. These receptors came from a woman in her 30s in good health and CMV-seronegative. Both conserved end residues are part of each CDR3. A D gene is named only where the DNA matches it firmly. Expanded clones get a size class; other rows say once, few or many, or leave the size out.

v_call	j_call	cdr3_length	d_call	clone_size	cdr3_nt	cdr3_aa
TRBV5-5	TRBJ1-2	16	TRBD1	.	TGTGCCAGCAGCTTGGAAGCGAAGACAGGGTTTAATGGCTACACCTTC	CASSLEAKTGFNGYTF
TRBV7-2	TRBJ1-2	14	TRBD1	.	TGTGCCAGCAGCTTAACGGGACAGAACTATGGCTACACCTTC	CASSLTGQNYGYTF
TRBV7-9	TRBJ2-7	12	.	.	TGTGCCAGCAGCCATAGTTCCTACGAGCAGTACTTC	CASSHSSYEQYF
TRBV28	TRBJ2-1	15	TRBD1	once	TGTGCCAGCAGCACGAGTTGGACAGGCTACAATGAGCAGTTCTTC	CASSTSWTGYNEQFF
TRBV14	TRBJ1-2	13	.	.	TGTGCCAGCAGCCAGATCGACGGGTATGGCTACACCTTC	CASSQIDGYGYTF
TRBV6-1	TRBJ1-6	22	TRBD1	once	TGTGCCAGCAGTGAAGGACACTACAAAGGAGGAAGACAGGGCAATATTAATTCACCCCTCCACTTT	CASSEGHYKGGRQGNINSPLHF
TRBV18	TRBJ1-1	16	TRBD1	.	TGTGCCAGCTCACCCCCGGCCACAGGGGGCAGAACTGAAGCTTTCTTT	CASSPPATGGRTEAFF
TRBV5-1	TRBJ1-5	15	.	.	TGCGCCAGCAGCTTGGAAGGGACTCCTTTACAGCCCCAGCATTTT	CASSLEGTPLQPQHF
TRBV9	TRBJ2-3	15	.	.	TGTGCCAGCAGCGTAGAAGCGGCTCGCACAGATACGCAGTATTTT	CASSVEAARTDTQYF
TRBV5-4	TRBJ2-1	15	TRBD1	.	TGTGCCAGCAACTCCCCGGGACAGGGTCACAATGAGCAGTTCTTC	CASNSPGQGHNEQFF
TRBV7-3	TRBJ1-1	15	.	.	TGTGCCAGCAGCTTAATAAGGCGGGACAACACTGAAGCTTTCTTT	CASSLIRRDNTEAFF